The 15 T cell receptor beta chains below were found in one sample sequenced in a study of blood T cell repertoires in COVID-19. The repertoire was sequenced with immunoSEQ multiplex PCR; TCRdb's copy has only in-frame clones and lacks some. The sample has about 94,000 clones; around 82% are singletons. The sample consisted of peripheral blood. The receptors shown here come from a man in his 60s with acute or convalescent COVID-19.

The CDR3 nucleotides read TGTGCCAGCACCTCCGACATGTTCTACACCTTC. The encoded protein is CASTSDMFYTF. This chain links TRBV6-1 with TRBJ1-2; D uncertain. Trimming shortened V by 7 bases and J by 10 bases, and 13 bases separated the two germline ends. This CDR3 is 11 amino acids long. Germline loops: CDR1 MNHNS, CDR2 SASEGT.

The chain employs TRBV9 and TRBJ2-7, with D perhaps TRBD1 (5 bases). The V gene's germline CDR1 is SGDLS and CDR2 YYNGEE. Deletions cut 5 bases from V and 2 bases from J, with 8 bases between. This CDR3 has 12 amino acids. The CDR3 bases are TGTGCCAGCAGAGGGGATACCTACGAGCAGTACTTC. Translating gives CASRGDTYEQYF. Full variable domain (rest looked up from reference TRBV9 and TRBJ2-7): DSGVTQTPKHLITATGQRVTLRCSPRSGDLSVYWYQQSLDQGLQFLIQYYNGEERAKGNILERFSAQQFPDLHSELNLSSLELGDSALYFCASRGDTYEQYFGPGTRLTVT.

The chain combines TRBV7-2 with TRBJ1-6, with D maybe TRBD1 (6 bases). V gave up 5 bases and J gave up 1 base, with 15 bases separating them. Germline lookup yields CDR1 SGHTA and CDR2 FQGNSA. CDR3 length: 17 amino acids. CDR3 bases: TGTGCCAGCAGCAGGTGGGGGGGCAGTTCCTATAATTCACCCCTCCACTTT. Protein: CASSRWGGSSYNSPLHF. Complete variable domain (other parts from reference TRBV7-2 and TRBJ1-6): GAGVSQSPSNKVTEKGKDVELRCDPISGHTALYWYRQSLGQGLEFLIYFQGNSAPDKSGLPSDRFSAERTGGSVSTLTIQRTQQEDSAVYLCASSRWGGSSYNSPLHFGNGTRLTVT.

J is TRBJ1-5 and V is TRBV9; D not resolved. The CDR3 runs 14 residues. The V and J ends lost 0 bases and 4 bases respectively, with 8 bases between them. Germline CDR1 and CDR2: SGDLS and YYNGEE. The CDR3: CASSVASGNQPQHF. CDR3 nucleotide sequence: TGTGCCAGCAGCGTAGCCTCGGGTAATCAGCCCCAGCATTTT.

The chain employs TRBV19 and TRBJ1-5; 11 bases are shared with TRBD1. V gave up 9 bases and J gave up 4 bases; unmatched junction bases: 11. The CDR3 is 16 residues long. Germline V CDR1 and CDR2: LNHDA, SQIVND (reference sequence). The CDR3: CASWTGTGGSNQPQHF. The CDR3 DNA reads as TGTGCCAGCTGGACCGGGACAGGGGGAAGTAATCAGCCCCAGCATTTT. The full variable domain, with the rest looked up from reference TRBV19 and TRBJ1-5, is DGGITQSPKYLFRKEGQNVTLSCEQNLNHDAMYWYRQDPGQGLRLIYYSQIVNDFQKGDIAEGYSVSREKKESFPLTVTSAQKNPTAFYLCASWTGTGGSNQPQHFGDGTRLSIL.

The chain uses TRBV12-5 and TRBJ1-2, with a possible D match to TRBD1 (5 bases). The length of the CDR3 is 11 residues. Germline CDR1 is LGHNT and CDR2 is FRNRAP. The V and J ends lost 5 bases and 8 bases respectively, with 9 bases between them. In DNA, the CDR3 is TGTGCTAGTGGTCACAGGTGCGGCTACACCTTC. Its protein is CASGHRCGYTF.

This clone was detected a few times. The chain links TRBV21-1 to TRBJ2-5; the table's D call, TRBD2, has no DNA check behind it. TRBV21-1 is given as a pseudogene. This CDR3 spans 16 amino acids. The CDR3: CASSKEIRVAQETQYF. The CDR3 DNA reads as TGTGCCAGCAGCAAAGAGATCCGAGTCGCTCAAGAGACCCAGTACTTC.

The chain couples TRBV12-3 or TRBV12-4 to TRBJ1-2, with a tentative D call TRBD1 (5 bases). This CDR3 has 11 residues. Trimming cost V 8 bases and J 2 bases, with 6 bases left between them. This CDR3 is CASGGNYGYTF. The CDR3 DNA is TGTGCCAGCGGGGGGAACTATGGCTACACCTTC.

J is TRBJ1-6 and V is TRBV18; no clear D gene. CDR1 is KGHSH, CDR2 LQKENI, per germline. V lost 5 bases to trimming and J lost 5 bases, with 4 bases between them. The CDR3 totals 12 residues. This chain's CDR3 is CASSTNNSPLHF. CDR3 in DNA: TGTGCCAGCTCAACTAATAATTCACCCCTCCACTTT.

V and J are TRBV6-1 and TRBJ2-3; D ambiguous. Trimming stripped 0 bases from V and 2 bases from J, with 6 bases between. This CDR3 has 14 residues. Germline V lookup: CDR1 MNHNS, CDR2 SASEGT. CDR3 DNA: TGTGCCAGCAGTGAAGCGCGAGACACAGATACGCAGTATTTT. The encoded protein is CASSEARDTDTQYF.

This chain joins TRBV24-1 and TRBJ2-7; no definite D call. The germline gives CDR1 KGHDR, CDR2 SFDVKD. The V end lost 4 bases, the J end lost 2 bases, and 14 bases lay between the germline ends. The CDR3 covers 15 residues. In DNA, the CDR3 is TGTGCCACCAGTGAAGTCCGAGACACCACCTACGAGCAGTACTTC. The encoded protein is CATSEVRDTTYEQYF.

The chain couples TRBV29-1 to TRBJ1-1, with 9 bases fitting TRBD1. The CDR3 has 14 amino acids. V shed 0 bases, J shed 4 bases, and the junction held 3 bases outside the gene matches. Germline lookup yields CDR1 SQVTM and CDR2 ANQGSEA. CDR3 residues: CSVEEQGARTEAFF. CDR3 DNA: TGCAGCGTTGAAGAACAGGGGGCACGCACTGAAGCTTTCTTT.

The rearrangement uses TRBV7-2 and TRBJ2-1; D not resolved. The germline CDR1 and CDR2 sequences are SGHTA and FQGNSA. The CDR3 is 12 amino acids. The V end was cut by 5 bases, the J end by 8 bases, with 10 bases between. The CDR3 nucleotides read TGTGCCAGCAGCCCTCCCGTCCATGAGCAGTTCTTC. Translation: CASSPPVHEQFF.

This clone came up once. CDR3 loop: CASSRTYEQYF. The CDR3 DNA follows: TGTGCCAGCAGCCGTACTTACGAGCAGTACTTC. The chain has TRBV6-2 or TRBV6-3 and TRBJ2-7, with no clear D. The CDR3 totals 11 residues. V was shortened by 6 bases and J by 4 bases, with 7 bases between the two germline ends. Germline CDR1 and CDR2: MNHEY and SVGEGT.

The rearrangement joins TRBV24-1 to TRBJ1-1; the match to TRBD1 covers 7 bases. The germline V gene has CDR1 KGHDR and CDR2 SFDVKD. The CDR3 has 14 residues. V lost 3 bases and J lost 6; bases outside the gene matches: 6. CDR3 nucleotide sequence: TGTGCCACCAGTGATGCACAGGGGACGGCTGAAGCTTTCTTT. Protein product: CATSDAQGTAEAFF.